What follows are 9 T cell receptor beta chains derived from one specimen sequenced in a study of T cells in Graves' hyperthyroidism and ophthalmopathy. Researchers took RNA transcripts and amplified the TCR beta CDR3 regions from them. Primed by the HTBI set, a first-round RT-PCR was run on the TCR CDR3. A single record per CDR3 protein comes from TCRdb applying MiXCR to the multiplex PCR reads. The sample has about 570,000 distinct CDR3 sequences, roughly 50% seen once. The sample was peripheral blood or thyroid tissue (not recorded which). The source is an adult woman with Graves' disease, either hyperthyroidism or ophthalmopathy (not recorded which).

This clonotype was detected many times. The chain carries TRBV6-5 and TRBJ2-5, with 7 nucleotides matching TRBD2. Germline CDR1 reads MNHEY; CDR2 reads SVGAGI. The CDR3 consists of 14 residues. Germline trimming cut 7 bases from V and 1 base from J; bases unmatched to any gene: 6. The CDR3 sequence is CASTAGLFQETQYF. The CDR3 bases are TGTGCCAGCACCGCGGGACTATTCCAAGAGACCCAGTACTTC.

This rearrangement joins TRBV29-1 to TRBJ2-1, with D perhaps matching TRBD1 (6 bases). The CDR3 consists of 14 residues. Trimming removed 4 bases from V and 0 bases from J, with 10 bases in between. CDR1 SQVTM and CDR2 ANQGSEA come from the germline V gene. The CDR3: CSVVGAISYNEQFF. The CDR3 coding sequence is TGCAGCGTTGTGGGGGCCATCTCCTACAATGAGCAGTTCTTC.

On this clonotype: The CDR3 does not end in the conserved phenylalanine or tryptophan, so this is likely a read error. The DNA is left out, because the CDR3 cannot be placed on it with certainty; the CDR3 is given as TCRdb lists it. V and J are TRBV7-9 and TRBJ1-1; TRBD1 reflects the table's D call only, with no check against the DNA. The CDR3 region is 10 residues in length, termini included. CDR1 and CDR2 from the germline V gene are SEHNR and FQNEAQ (reference sequence). The chain's CDR3 is CASSSGQGFY.

This clonotype was observed at least ten times. J is TRBJ1-2 and V is TRBV12-3 or TRBV12-4; 7 bases are a match to TRBD1. The length of the CDR3 is 12 residues. Trimming removed 6 bases from V and 8 bases from J; junction bases left unmatched: 6. CDR3 sequence reads: CASSSDRVGYTF. As DNA, the CDR3 is TGTGCCAGCAGCTCTGACAGGGTCGGCTACACCTTC.

V is TRBV7-8 and J is TRBJ2-5, with 8 nucleotides matching TRBD2. Trimming at V came to 3 bases and at J to 5 bases, leaving 8 bases not matched to a gene. This CDR3 contains 15 residues. Germline V lookup: CDR1 SGHVS, CDR2 FQNEAQ. In nucleotides, the CDR3 is TGTGCCAGCAGCTTTTTTAGGGTAGCGGGGGAGACCCAGTACTTC. Translated: CASSFFRVAGETQYF.

About this clonotype itself: A junction boundary mismatches the germline segment, possibly from a read error. This sequence joins TRBV19 and TRBJ1-6; maybe TRBD1 (5 bases). The CDR3 runs 16 residues. Looked up from germline, CDR1 is LNHDA and CDR2 is SQIVND (reference sequence). CDR3 sequence: CASTRMTAGPYSPLHF. DNA of the CDR3: TGTGCCAGTACCCGAATGACAGCAGGACCCTATTCGCCCCTCCACTTT.

This chain connects TRBV29-1 to TRBJ2-7, with TRBD1 matching 7 bases. Trimming at V came to 5 bases and at J to 6 bases, leaving 10 bases not matched to a gene. The CDR3 totals 13 residues. From germline, CDR1 is SQVTM and CDR2 ANQGSEA. CDR3 coding DNA: TGCAGCGTTCTTGACAGGGCCGCGCTCGAGCAGTACTTC. This gives the protein CSVLDRAALEQYF.

CDR3 in DNA: TGTGCCACACGACAGAGGAGTAATGAAAAACTGTTTTTT. Translated, it gives CATRQRSNEKLFF. The rearrangement links TRBV10-3 to TRBJ1-4; D possibly corresponds to TRBD1 (5 bases). The CDR3 consists of 13 residues. Deletions cut 10 bases from V and 4 bases from J, with 13 bases between. Germline lookup yields CDR1 ENHRY and CDR2 SYGVKD.

J is TRBJ1-1 and V is TRBV2; D unresolved. Between the trimmed V and J ends, which lost 5 bases and 1 base, there was a span of 11 bases. This CDR3 comprises 14 residues. CDR1 is SNHLY and CDR2 is FYNNEI in the germline V gene. CDR3 sequence reads: CASSNIRENTEAFF. The CDR3 DNA reads TGTGCCAGCAGTAATATAAGGGAGAACACTGAAGCTTTCTTT. Drawing the rest from reference TRBV2 and TRBJ1-1, the complete variable domain is EPEVTQTPSHQVTQMGQEVILRCVPISNHLYFYWYRQILGQKVEFLVSFYNNEISEKSEIFDDQFSVERPDGSNFTLKIRSTKLEDSAMYFCASSNIRENTEAFFGQGTRLTVV.